This T cell receptor beta chain was identified in a study of blood T cell repertoires in COVID-19. Overall study context: COVID-19 samples, acute and convalescent, were from the United States, Italy and Spain.

This CDR3 region has 13 residues. Germline trimming cut 5 bases from V and 7 bases from J; bases unmatched to any gene: 6. Study processing details: From reference gene primer amplification, estimates of nucleated cell counts were derived. Some clones are missing from TCRdb's copy, which holds only in-frame ones; the method was immunoSEQ multiplex PCR. V, J and clone size reflect that table, while D and trimming were determined from the DNA. The sample includes 200,000 to 300,000 clones, around 80% of them seen just once. This chain joins TRBV12-3 or TRBV12-4 and TRBJ1-2, with 8 positions matching TRBD1. The clonotype was recovered from a man in his forties who had recovered from COVID-19. The specimen sequenced was peripheral blood. In DNA form, the CDR3 reads TGTGCCAGCAGTACCCGGACAGGGACTGGCTACACCTTC. It codes for CASSTRTGTGYTF.